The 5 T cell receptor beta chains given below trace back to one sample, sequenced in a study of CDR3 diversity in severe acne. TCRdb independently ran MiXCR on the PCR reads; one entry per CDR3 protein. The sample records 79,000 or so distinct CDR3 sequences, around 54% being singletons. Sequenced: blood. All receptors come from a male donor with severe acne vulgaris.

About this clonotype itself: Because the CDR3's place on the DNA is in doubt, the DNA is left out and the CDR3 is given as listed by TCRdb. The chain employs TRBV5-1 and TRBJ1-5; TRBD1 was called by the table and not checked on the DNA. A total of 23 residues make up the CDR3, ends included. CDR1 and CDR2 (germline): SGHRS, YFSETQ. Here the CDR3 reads CASTDRAGANVLTFGAGNQPQHF.

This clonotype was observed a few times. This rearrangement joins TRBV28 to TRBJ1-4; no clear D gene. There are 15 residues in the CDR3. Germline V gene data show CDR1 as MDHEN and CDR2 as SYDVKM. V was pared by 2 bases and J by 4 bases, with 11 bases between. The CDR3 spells CASSLIVGFNEKLFF. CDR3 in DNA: TGTGCCAGCAGTTTAATAGTAGGATTTAATGAAAAACTGTTTTTT. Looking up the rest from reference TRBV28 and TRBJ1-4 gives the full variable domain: DVKVTQSSRYLVKRTGEKVFLECVQDMDHENMFWYRQDPGLGLRLIYFSYDVKMKEKGDIPEGYSVSREKKERFSLILESASTNQTSMYLCASSLIVGFNEKLFFGSGTQLSVL.

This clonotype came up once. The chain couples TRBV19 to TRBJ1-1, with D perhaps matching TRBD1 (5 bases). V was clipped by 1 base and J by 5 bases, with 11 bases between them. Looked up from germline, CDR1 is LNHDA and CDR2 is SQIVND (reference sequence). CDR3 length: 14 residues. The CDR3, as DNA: TGTGCCAGTAGTATAGGGGACCAACGAACTGAAGCTTTCTTT. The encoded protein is CASSIGDQRTEAFF.

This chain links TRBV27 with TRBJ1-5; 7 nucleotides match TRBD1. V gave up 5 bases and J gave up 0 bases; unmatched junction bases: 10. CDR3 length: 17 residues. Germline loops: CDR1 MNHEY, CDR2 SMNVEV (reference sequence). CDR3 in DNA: TGTGCCAGCAGTAAATACTCAGGGGGACTTAGCAATCAGCCCCAGCATTTT. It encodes CASSKYSGGLSNQPQHF.

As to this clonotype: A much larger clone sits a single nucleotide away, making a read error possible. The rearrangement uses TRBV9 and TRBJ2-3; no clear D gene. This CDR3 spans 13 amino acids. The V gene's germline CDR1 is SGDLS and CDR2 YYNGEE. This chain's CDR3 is CAGSVNPTDTQYF. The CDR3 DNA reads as TGTGCCGGCAGCGTAAACCCCACAGATACGCAGTATTTT.